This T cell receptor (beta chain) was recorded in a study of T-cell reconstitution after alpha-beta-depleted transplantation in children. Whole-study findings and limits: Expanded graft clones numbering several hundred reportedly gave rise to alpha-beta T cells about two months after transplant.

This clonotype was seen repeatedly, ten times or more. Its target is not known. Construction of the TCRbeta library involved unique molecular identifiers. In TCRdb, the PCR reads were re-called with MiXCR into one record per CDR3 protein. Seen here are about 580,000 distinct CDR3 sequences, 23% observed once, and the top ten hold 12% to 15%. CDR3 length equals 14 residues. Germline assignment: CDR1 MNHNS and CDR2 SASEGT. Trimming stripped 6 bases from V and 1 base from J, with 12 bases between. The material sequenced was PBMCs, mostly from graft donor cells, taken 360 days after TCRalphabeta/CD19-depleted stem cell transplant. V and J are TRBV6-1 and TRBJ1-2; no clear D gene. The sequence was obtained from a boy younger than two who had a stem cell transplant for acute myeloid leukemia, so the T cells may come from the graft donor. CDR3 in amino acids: CASRAPTRNYGYTF. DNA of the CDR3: TGTGCCAGCAGGGCTCCGACCCGTAACTATGGCTACACCTTC.